This TCR beta chain was captured by sequencing in a study of T cells in Graves' hyperthyroidism and ophthalmopathy. Patients showing uncontrolled infection, other autoimmune disease, pregnancy or lactation were ineligible. For the diagnoses, clinical symptoms, serum thyroxine and TRAb, thyroid ultrasound and orbital computed tomography were used. RNA transcripts gave rise to amplified TCR beta CDR3 regions. With the HTBI primer set, the TCR CDR3 went through a first round of RT-PCR. TCRdb independently ran MiXCR on the multiplex PCR reads; one entry per CDR3 protein. Of a few hundred thousand distinct CDR3 sequences listed, 15% to 18% were seen once; the top ten hold under 8%. Germline CDR1 and CDR2: SGHTA and FQGNSA. The CDR3 is made up of 15 amino acids. This clonotype was detected many times. An end of the junction does not agree with germline; a read error may underlie this.

The sequenced sample was blood. The chain uses TRBV7-2 and TRBJ2-3; D is unclear. This sequence was found in a woman in her twenties or thirties with Graves' hyperthyroidism. CDR3 in DNA: TGTGCCAGCACCTTATCCGGCACCCAAGGGGATACGCAGTATTTT. It encodes CASTLSGTQGDTQYF.